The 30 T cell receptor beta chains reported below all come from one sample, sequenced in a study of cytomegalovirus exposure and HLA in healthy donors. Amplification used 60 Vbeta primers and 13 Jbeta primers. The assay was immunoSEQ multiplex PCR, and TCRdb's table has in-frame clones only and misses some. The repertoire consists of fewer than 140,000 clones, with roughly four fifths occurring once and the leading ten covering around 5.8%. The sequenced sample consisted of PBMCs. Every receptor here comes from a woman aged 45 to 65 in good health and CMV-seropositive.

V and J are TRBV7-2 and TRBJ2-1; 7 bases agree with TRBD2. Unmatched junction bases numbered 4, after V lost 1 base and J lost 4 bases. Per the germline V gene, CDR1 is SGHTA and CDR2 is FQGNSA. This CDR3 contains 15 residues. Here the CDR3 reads CASSLGLADYNEQFF. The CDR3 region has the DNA TGTGCCAGCAGCTTAGGTCTAGCGGATTACAATGAGCAGTTCTTC.

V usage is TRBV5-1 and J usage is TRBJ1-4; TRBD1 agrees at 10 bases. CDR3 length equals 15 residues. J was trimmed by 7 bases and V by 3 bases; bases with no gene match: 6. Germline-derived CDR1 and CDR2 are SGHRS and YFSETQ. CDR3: CASSSGQGVVEKLFF. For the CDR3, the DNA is TGCGCCAGCAGCTCAGGACAGGGGGTGGTTGAAAAACTGTTTTTT.

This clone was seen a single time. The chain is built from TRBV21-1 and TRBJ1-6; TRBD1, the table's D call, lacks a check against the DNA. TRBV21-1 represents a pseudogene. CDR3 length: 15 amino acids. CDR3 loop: CASSKETGKNSPLHF. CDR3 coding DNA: TGTGCCAGCAGCAAAGAGACAGGGAAGAATTCACCCCTCCACTTT.

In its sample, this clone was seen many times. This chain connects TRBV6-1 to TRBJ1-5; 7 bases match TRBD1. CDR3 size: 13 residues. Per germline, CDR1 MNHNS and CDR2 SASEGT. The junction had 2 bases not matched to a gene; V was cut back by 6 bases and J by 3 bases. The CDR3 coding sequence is TGTGCCAGCAGGGGGACAGACAATCAGCCCCAGCATTTT. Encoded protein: CASRGTDNQPQHF.

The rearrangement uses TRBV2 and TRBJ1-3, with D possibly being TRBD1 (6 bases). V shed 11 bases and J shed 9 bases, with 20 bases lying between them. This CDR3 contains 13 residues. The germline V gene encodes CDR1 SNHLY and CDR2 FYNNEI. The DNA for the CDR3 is TGTGCCCAAACCCGGACAGTACCTCGCACCATATATTTT. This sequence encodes CAQTRTVPRTIYF. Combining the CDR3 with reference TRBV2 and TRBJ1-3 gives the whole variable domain EPEVTQTPSHQVTQMGQEVILRCVPISNHLYFYWYRQILGQKVEFLVSFYNNEISEKSEIFDDQFSVERPDGSNFTLKIRSTKLEDSAMYFCAQTRTVPRTIYFGEGSWLTVV.

The CDR3 here is CASTFSGEGEGTEAFF. CDR3 DNA sequence: TGTGCCAGCACCTTTAGCGGGGAGGGGGAAGGGACTGAAGCTTTCTTT. The chain has TRBV28 and TRBJ1-1, with TRBD1 as a possible D gene (6 bases). Trimming removed 7 bases from V and 5 bases from J, with 23 bases in between. The CDR3 extends over 16 amino acids. Germline values: CDR1 MDHEN, CDR2 SYDVKM. Based on the CDR3 plus reference TRBV28 and TRBJ1-1, the full variable domain is DVKVTQSSRYLVKRTGEKVFLECVQDMDHENMFWYRQDPGLGLRLIYFSYDVKMKEKGDIPEGYSVSREKKERFSLILESASTNQTSMYLCASTFSGEGEGTEAFFGQGTRLTVV.

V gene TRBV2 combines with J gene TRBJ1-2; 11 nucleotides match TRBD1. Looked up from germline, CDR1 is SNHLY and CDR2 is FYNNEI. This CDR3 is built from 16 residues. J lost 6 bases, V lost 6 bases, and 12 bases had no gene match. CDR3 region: CASRMYLLGQGDGYTF. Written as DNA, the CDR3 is TGTGCCAGCAGGATGTATCTGCTGGGACAGGGGGATGGCTACACCTTC.

CDR3: CASSSDWGVGPQHF. In nucleotides, the CDR3 is TGTGCCAGCAGCTCAGATTGGGGGGTCGGGCCCCAGCATTTT. This sequence joins TRBV7-8 and TRBJ1-5, with D possibly TRBD1 on 5 matching bases. Between the trimmed V and J ends, which lost 4 bases and 9 bases, there was a span of 16 bases. Germline V gene data show CDR1 as SGHVS and CDR2 as FQNEAQ. This CDR3 comprises 14 residues.

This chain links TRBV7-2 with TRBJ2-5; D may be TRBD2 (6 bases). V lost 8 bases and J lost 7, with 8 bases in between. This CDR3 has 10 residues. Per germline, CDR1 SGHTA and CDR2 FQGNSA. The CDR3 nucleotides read TGTGCCAGCGGGCGGGGGACCCAGTACTTC. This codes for CASGRGTQYF.

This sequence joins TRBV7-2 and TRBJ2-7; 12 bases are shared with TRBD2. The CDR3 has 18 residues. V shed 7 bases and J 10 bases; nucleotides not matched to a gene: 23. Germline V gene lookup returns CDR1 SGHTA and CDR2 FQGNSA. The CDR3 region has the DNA TGTGCCAGCACCAAAAGGTCCTCCATAATTGAACTAGCGGGGGGCCAGTACTTC. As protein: CASTKRSSIIELAGGQYF.

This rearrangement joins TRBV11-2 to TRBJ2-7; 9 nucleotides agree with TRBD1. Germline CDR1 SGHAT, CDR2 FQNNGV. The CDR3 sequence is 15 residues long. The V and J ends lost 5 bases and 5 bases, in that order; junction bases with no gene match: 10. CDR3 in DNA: TGTGCCAGCAGCCCTACAGGGGGCGCGGGAAACGAGCAGTACTTC. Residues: CASSPTGGAGNEQYF.

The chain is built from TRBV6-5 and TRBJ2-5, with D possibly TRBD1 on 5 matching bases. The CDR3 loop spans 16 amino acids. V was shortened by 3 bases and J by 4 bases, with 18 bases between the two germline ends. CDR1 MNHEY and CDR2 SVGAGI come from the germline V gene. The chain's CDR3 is CASSYNPGFRGETQYF. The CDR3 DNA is TGTGCCAGCAGTTATAACCCAGGGTTTCGCGGAGAGACCCAGTACTTC.

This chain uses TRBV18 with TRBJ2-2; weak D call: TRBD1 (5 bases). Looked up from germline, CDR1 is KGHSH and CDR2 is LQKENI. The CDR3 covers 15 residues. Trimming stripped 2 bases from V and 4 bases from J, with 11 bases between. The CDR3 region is CASSPGAVSTGELFF. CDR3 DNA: TGTGCCAGCTCACCAGGGGCAGTAAGCACCGGGGAGCTGTTTTTT.

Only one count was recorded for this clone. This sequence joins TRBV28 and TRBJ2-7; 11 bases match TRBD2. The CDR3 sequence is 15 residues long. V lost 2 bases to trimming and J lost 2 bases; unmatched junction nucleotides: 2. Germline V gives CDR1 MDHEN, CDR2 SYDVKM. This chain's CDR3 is CASSLPGLAAYEQYF. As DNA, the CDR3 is TGTGCCAGCAGTTTACCGGGACTAGCGGCCTACGAGCAGTACTTC.

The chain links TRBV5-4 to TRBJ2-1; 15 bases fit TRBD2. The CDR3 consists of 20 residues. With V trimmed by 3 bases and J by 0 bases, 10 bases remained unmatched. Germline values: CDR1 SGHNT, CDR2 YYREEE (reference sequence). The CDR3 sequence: CASSSRGLAGGKSSYNEQFF. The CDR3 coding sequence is TGTGCCAGCAGCTCCAGGGGACTAGCGGGGGGCAAGAGCTCCTACAATGAGCAGTTCTTC.

This chain's CDR3 is CASTASGGDYNEQFF. DNA of the CDR3: TGTGCCAGCACAGCAAGCGGGGGGGACTACAATGAGCAGTTCTTC. J is TRBJ2-1 and V is TRBV6-5; the match to TRBD2 covers 10 bases. The germline V gene encodes CDR1 MNHEY and CDR2 SVGAGI. V lost 7 bases, J lost 3 bases, and 6 bases stayed unmatched. The CDR3 is 15 amino acids.

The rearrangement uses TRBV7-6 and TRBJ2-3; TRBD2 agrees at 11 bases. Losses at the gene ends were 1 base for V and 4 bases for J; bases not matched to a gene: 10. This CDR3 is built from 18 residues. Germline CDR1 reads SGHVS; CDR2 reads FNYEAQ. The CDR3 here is CASSLVAGGPQFSDTQYF. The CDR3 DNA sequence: TGTGCCAGCAGCTTAGTAGCGGGGGGGCCCCAATTCTCAGATACGCAGTATTTT.

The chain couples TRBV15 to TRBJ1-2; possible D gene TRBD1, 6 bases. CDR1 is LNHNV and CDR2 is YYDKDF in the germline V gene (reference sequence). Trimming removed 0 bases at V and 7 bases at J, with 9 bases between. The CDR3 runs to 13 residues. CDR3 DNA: TGTGCCACCAGCAGAGACACAGGGTCTGGCTACACCTTC. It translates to CATSRDTGSGYTF.

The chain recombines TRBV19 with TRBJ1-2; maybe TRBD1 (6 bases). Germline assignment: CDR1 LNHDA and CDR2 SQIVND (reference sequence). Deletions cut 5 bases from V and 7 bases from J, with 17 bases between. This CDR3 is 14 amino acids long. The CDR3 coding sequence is TGTGCCAGTAGTCAACAGGGCCGGCTGTCTGGCTACACCTTC. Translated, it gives CASSQQGRLSGYTF.

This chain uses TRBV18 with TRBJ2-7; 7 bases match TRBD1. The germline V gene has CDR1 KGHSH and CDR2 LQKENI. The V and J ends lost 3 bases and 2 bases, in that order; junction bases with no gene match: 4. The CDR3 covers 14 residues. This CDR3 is CASSPGTEPYEQYF. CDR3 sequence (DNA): TGTGCCAGCTCACCCGGGACAGAGCCCTACGAGCAGTACTTC.

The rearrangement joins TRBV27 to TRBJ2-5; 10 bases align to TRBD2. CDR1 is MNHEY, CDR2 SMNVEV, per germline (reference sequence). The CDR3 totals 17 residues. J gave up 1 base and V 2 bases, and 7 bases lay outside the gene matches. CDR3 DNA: TGTGCCAGCAGTTTAAATAGCGGGGGGCCCCTCCAAGAGACCCAGTACTTC. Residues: CASSLNSGGPLQETQYF.

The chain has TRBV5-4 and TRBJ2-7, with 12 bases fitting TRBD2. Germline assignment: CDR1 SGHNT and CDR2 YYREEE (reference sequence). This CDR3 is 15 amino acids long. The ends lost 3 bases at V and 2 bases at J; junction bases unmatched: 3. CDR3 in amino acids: CASSSGLAGTYEQYF. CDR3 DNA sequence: TGTGCCAGCAGCTCCGGACTAGCGGGGACCTACGAGCAGTACTTC. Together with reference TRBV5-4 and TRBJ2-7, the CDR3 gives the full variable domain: ETGVTQSPTHLIKTRGQQVTLRCSSQSGHNTVSWYQQALGQGPQFIFQYYREEENGRGNFPPRFSGLQFPNYSSELNVNALELDDSALYLCASSSGLAGTYEQYFGPGTRLTVT.

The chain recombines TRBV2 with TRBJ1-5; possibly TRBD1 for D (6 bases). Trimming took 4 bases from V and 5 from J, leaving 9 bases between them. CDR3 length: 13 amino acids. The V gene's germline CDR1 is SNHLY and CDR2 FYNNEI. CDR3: CASSGDTDQPQHF. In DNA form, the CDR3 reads TGTGCCAGCAGTGGGGACACAGATCAGCCCCAGCATTTT.

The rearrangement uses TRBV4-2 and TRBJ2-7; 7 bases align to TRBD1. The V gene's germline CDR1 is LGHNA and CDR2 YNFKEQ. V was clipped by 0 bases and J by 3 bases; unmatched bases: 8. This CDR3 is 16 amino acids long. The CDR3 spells CASSQDLARGNYEQYF. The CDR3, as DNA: TGTGCCAGCAGCCAAGATCTTGCCAGGGGGAACTACGAGCAGTACTTC.

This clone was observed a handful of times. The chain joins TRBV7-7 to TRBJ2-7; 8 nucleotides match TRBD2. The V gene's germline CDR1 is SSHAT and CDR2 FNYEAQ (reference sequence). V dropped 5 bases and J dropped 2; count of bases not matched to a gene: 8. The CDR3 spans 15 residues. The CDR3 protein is CASSPGPGGAYEQYF. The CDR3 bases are TGTGCCAGCAGCCCAGGGCCGGGGGGGGCCTACGAGCAGTACTTC.

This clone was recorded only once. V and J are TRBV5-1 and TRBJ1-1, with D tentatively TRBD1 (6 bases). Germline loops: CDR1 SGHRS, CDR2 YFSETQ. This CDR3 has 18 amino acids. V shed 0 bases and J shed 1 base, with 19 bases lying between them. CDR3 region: CASSLGRGARVENTEAFF. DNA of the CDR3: TGCGCCAGCAGCTTGGGACGGGGGGCGCGGGTGGAGAACACTGAAGCTTTCTTT.

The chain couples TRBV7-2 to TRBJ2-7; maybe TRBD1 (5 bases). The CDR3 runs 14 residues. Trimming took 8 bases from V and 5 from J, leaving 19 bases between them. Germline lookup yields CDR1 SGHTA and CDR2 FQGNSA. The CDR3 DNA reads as TGTGCCAGCGAACTGCAAGGGGCAGGAAACGAGCAGTACTTC. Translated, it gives CASELQGAGNEQYF.

The CDR3 bases are TGTGCCTGGACTACTGGGGGAGGGGGCACTGAAGCTTTCTTT. Translated: CAWTTGGGGTEAFF. This sequence joins TRBV30 and TRBJ1-1; D possibly corresponds to TRBD1 (6 bases). CDR1 GTSNPN and CDR2 SVGIG come from the germline V gene (reference sequence). The CDR3 sequence is 14 residues long. V shed 4 bases and J shed 4 bases, with 16 bases lying between them.

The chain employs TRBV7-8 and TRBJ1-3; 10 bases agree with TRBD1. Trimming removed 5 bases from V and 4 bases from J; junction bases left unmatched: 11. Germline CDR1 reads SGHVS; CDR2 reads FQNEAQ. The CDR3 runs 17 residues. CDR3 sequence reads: CASSVRQGASEGNTIYF. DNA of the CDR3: TGTGCCAGCAGCGTACGACAGGGGGCTAGTGAAGGAAACACCATATATTTT.

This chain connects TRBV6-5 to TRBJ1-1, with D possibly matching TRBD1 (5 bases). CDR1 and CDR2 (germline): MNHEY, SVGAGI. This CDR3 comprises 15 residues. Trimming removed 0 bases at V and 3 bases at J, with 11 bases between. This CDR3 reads CASSYSGRVDTEAFF. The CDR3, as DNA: TGTGCCAGCAGTTACTCAGGCAGGGTGGACACTGAAGCTTTCTTT.